This T cell receptor (beta chain) was sequenced for a study of T cell repertoires in cytomegalovirus infection (dated by TCRdb to the late 2010s). Notes on the research overall: Donor HLA type was relevant to the analysis, because carriage of CMV infection together with the matching HLA type was indicated by public TCR beta signatures. What the work shows at the level of the full study, not this receptor alone: Cumulative frequency of public TCR beta family members discriminated carriers of CMV infection plus the relevant HLA type in this cohort and an independent approximately 340-donor cohort. In the ex vivo response, HLA-C-restricted CMV-specific TCR beta clonotypes were dominant, and in two of eight donors the single most frequent clonotype came from this HLA-C-restricted group.

The sample holds a few counts of this clonotype. Its antigen is unknown. No much larger clone exists at a distance of one base, and base qualities are not known. TCRdb lists the instrument as Illumina HiSeq 1500. TCRdb cleaned the public reads at Q25 with fastp, built clones with MiXCR and kept in-frame beta chains. CDR3 protein sequences are deduplicated, and each keeps its most common genes and DNA. Recorded for this sample are approximately 700,000 distinct CDR3 sequences; under 40% of them occurred a single time. Roughly 2.9% of the sample lies in the top ten. The germline V gene specifies SGHAT as CDR1 and FQNNGV as CDR2. The germline ends are 12 bases apart after V is trimmed by 2 bases and J by 8 bases. The CDR3 holds 14 amino acids from the cysteine to the phenylalanine. Only the CDR3 DNA stays, 42 bases, in frame from base 1.

This TCR was recovered from a human donor in good health (CMV status not recorded). Some clones in this sample may be carry-over from other donors' samples. The sequenced sample consisted of PBMCs. The V and J segments used are TRBV11-2 and TRBJ1-4; the D region possibly corresponds to TRBD1 (6 bases align). The CDR3 in this case is CASSLNRAGEKLFF. The bases are TGTGCCAGCAGCTTAAACAGGGCAGGAGAAAAACTGTTTTTT.